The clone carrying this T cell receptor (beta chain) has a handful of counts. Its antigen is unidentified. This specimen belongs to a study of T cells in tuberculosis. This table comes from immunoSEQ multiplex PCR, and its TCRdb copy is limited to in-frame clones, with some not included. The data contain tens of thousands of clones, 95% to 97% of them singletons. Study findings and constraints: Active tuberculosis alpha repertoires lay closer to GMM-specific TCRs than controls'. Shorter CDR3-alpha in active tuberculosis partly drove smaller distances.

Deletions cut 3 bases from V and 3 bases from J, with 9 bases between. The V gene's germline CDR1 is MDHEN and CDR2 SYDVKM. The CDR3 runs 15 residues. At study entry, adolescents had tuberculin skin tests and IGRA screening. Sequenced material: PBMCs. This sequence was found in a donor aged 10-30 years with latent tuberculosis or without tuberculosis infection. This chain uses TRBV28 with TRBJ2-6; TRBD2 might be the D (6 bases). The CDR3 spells CASSFQEGGANVLTF. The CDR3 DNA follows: TGTGCCAGCAGTTTTCAGGAGGGTGGGGCCAACGTCCTGACTTTC.